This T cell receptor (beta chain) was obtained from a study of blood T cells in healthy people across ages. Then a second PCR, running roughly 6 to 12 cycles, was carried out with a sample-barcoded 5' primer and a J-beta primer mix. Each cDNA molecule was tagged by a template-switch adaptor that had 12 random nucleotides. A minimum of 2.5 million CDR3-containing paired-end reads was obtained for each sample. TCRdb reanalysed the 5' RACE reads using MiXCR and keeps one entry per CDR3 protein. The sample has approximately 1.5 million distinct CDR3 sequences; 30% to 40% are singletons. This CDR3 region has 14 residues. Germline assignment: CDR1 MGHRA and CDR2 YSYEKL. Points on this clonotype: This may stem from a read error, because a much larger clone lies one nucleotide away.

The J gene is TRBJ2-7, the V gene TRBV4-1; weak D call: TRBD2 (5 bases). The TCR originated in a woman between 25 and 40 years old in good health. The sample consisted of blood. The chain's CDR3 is CASGQERTLYEQYF. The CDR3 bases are TGCGCCAGCGGCCAAGAGAGGACTCTCTACGAGCAGTACTTC.